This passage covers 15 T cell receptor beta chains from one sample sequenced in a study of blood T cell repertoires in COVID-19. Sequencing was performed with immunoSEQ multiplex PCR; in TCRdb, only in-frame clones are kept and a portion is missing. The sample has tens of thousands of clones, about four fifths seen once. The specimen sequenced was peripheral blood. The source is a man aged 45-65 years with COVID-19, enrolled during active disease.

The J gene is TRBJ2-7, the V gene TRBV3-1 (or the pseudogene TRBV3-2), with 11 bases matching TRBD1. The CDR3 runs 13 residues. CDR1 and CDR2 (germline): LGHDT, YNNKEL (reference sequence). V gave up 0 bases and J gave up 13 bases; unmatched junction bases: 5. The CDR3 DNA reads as TGTGCCAGCAGCCAAGATGGGGACAGGGGGTATTACTTC. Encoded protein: CASSQDGDRGYYF.

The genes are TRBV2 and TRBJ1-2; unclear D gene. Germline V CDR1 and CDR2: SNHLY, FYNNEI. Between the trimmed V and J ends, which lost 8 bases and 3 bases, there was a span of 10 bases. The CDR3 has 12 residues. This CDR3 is CASAPRDYGYTF. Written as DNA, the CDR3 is TGTGCCAGCGCTCCTCGGGACTATGGCTACACCTTC.

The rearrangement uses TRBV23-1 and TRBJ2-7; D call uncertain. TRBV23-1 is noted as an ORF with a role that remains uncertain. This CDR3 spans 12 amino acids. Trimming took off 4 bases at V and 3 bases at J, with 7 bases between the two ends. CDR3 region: CASSRRHYEQYF. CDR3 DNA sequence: TGCGCCAGCAGTCGTAGACACTACGAGCAGTACTTC.

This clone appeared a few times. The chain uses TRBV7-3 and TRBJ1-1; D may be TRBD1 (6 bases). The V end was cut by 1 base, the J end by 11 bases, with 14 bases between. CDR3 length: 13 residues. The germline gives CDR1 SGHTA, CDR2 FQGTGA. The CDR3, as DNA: TGTGCCAGCAGCTTAAACAGGGACCGTCGGGCTTTCTTT. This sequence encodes CASSLNRDRRAFF.

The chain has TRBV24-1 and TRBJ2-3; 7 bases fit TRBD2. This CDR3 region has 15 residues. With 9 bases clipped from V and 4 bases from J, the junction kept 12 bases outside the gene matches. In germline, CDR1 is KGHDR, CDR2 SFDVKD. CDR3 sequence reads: CATGGEGSRADTQYF. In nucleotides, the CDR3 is TGTGCCACCGGAGGGGAGGGATCGAGGGCAGATACGCAGTATTTT.

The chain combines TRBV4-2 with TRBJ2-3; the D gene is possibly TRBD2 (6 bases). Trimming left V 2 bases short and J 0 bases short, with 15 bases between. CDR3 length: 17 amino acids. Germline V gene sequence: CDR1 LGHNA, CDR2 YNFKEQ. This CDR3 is CASSQRSSASSTDTQYF. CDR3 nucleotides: TGTGCCAGCAGCCAAAGGTCTAGCGCTTCTAGCACAGATACGCAGTATTTT.

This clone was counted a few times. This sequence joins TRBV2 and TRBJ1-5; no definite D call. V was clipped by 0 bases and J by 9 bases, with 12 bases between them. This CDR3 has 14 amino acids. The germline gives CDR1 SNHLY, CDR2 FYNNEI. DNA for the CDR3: TGTGCCAGCAGTGAAGCGCTAGAGGAGCCGCCCCAGCATTTT. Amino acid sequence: CASSEALEEPPQHF.

CDR3 DNA: TGTGCCAGCAGCGTAGTTCCGGAGGAAAAACTGTTTTTT. Its translation is CASSVVPEEKLFF. This sequence joins TRBV9 and TRBJ1-4; no firm D call. CDR3 length equals 13 residues. Trimming pared 0 bases from V and 8 bases from J, leaving 8 bases between. Germline V CDR1 and CDR2: SGDLS, YYNGEE.

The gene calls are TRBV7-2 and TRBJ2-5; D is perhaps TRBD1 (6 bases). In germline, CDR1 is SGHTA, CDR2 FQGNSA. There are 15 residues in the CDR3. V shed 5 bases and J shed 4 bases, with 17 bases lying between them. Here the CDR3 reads CASSGGGQGAETQYF. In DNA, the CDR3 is TGTGCCAGCAGCGGGGGCGGGCAGGGTGCAGAGACCCAGTACTTC.

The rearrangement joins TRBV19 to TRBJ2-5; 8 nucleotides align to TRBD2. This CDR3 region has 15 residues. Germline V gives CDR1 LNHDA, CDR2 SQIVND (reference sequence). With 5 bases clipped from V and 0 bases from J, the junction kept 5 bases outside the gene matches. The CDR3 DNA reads TGTGCCAGTAGTCTGACTAGCGTACACCAAGAGACCCAGTACTTC. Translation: CASSLTSVHQETQYF.

CDR3 loop: CASSVVGAGVHEQYF. As DNA, the CDR3 is TGTGCCAGCAGCGTAGTGGGGGCGGGAGTCCACGAGCAGTACTTC. V is TRBV9 and J is TRBJ2-7, with D tentatively TRBD2 (7 bases). Trimming stripped 0 bases from V and 5 bases from J, with 15 bases between. Per the germline V gene, CDR1 is SGDLS and CDR2 is YYNGEE. There are 15 residues in the CDR3.

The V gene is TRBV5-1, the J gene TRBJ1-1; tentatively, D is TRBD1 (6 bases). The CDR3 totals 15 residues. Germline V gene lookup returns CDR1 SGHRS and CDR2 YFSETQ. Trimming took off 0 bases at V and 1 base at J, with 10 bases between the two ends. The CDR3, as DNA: TGCGCCAGCAGCTTGGCCCAGACAGGGAACACTGAAGCTTTCTTT. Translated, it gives CASSLAQTGNTEAFF.

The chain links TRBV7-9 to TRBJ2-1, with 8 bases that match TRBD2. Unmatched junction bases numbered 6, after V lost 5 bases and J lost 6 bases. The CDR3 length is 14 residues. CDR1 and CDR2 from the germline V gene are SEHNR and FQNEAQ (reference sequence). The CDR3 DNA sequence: TGTGCCAGCAGCAGTAGCGGGGTCAGCAATGAGCAGTTCTTC. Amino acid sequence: CASSSSGVSNEQFF.

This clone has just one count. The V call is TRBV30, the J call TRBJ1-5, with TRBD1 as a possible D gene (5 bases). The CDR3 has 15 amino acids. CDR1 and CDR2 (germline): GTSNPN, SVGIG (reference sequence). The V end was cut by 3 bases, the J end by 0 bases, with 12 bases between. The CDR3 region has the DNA TGTGCCTGGAGCCCGGGGGGGAATAGCAATCAGCCCCAGCATTTT. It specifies CAWSPGGNSNQPQHF.

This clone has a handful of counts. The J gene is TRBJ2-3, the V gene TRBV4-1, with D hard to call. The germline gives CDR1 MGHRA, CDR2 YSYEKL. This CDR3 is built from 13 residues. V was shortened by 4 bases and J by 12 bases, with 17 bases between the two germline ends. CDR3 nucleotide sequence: TGCGCCAGCAGCCCTATGGAGCCCCCTAACCAGTATTTT. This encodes CASSPMEPPNQYF.